Below, 25 T cell receptor beta chains from the same sample are listed, as sequenced in a study of shared clonotypes between healthy human individuals. Profiling relied on immunoSEQ multiplex PCR, and the TCRdb table lists in-frame clones only, not all of them. The table includes more than 2 million clones, roughly 96% detected once. Sequenced material: naive CD4+ T cells sorted from blood. Subset defined: CD45RA+ positively selected. The origin of the receptors is a man between 18 and 35 years old in good health.

The chain has TRBV27 and TRBJ2-7; D possibly matches TRBD1 or TRBD2 (6 bases each). Germline-derived CDR1 and CDR2 are MNHEY and SMNVEV (reference sequence). The CDR3 loop spans 15 amino acids. V was clipped by 3 bases and J by 1 base, with 13 bases between them. DNA of the CDR3: TGTGCCAGCAGTTTCGGGGGCCTCTCATCCTACGAGCAGTACTTC. As protein: CASSFGGLSSYEQYF.

The table lists this clone with a count of one. The chain links TRBV2 to TRBJ2-7; weak D call: TRBD2 (5 bases). The CDR3 loop spans 14 amino acids. V was pared by 6 bases and J by 0 bases, with 12 bases between. CDR1 and CDR2 from the germline V gene are SNHLY and FYNNEI. The CDR3 is CASRARGHSYEQYF. CDR3 nucleotides: TGTGCCAGCAGGGCCCGAGGGCACTCCTACGAGCAGTACTTC.

In its sample, this clone was seen once. This chain connects TRBV5-1 to TRBJ1-2; D is possibly TRBD1 (6 bases). CDR3 size: 14 residues. Looked up from germline, CDR1 is SGHRS and CDR2 is YFSETQ. Trimming left V 5 bases short and J 2 bases short, with 13 bases between. DNA for the CDR3: TGCGCCAGCAGATTTCAGGGGACGAACTATGGCTACACCTTC. It codes for CASRFQGTNYGYTF.

The chain links TRBV2 to TRBJ2-7; 9 positions agree with TRBD2. This CDR3 has 15 residues. With 1 base clipped from V and 2 bases from J, the junction kept 3 bases outside the gene matches. Germline assignment: CDR1 SNHLY and CDR2 FYNNEI. CDR3 amino acids: CASSEGAGGTYEQYF. Written as DNA, the CDR3 is TGTGCCAGCAGTGAAGGAGCGGGGGGAACCTACGAGCAGTACTTC. Looking up the rest from reference TRBV2 and TRBJ2-7 gives the full variable domain: EPEVTQTPSHQVTQMGQEVILRCVPISNHLYFYWYRQILGQKVEFLVSFYNNEISEKSEIFDDQFSVERPDGSNFTLKIRSTKLEDSAMYFCASSEGAGGTYEQYFGPGTRLTVT.

The chain employs TRBV18 and TRBJ2-5, with D uncertain. With 2 bases removed from V and 5 bases from J, the gap between germline ends came to 12 bases. The CDR3 is 14 amino acids. CDR1 KGHSH and CDR2 LQKENI come from the germline V gene. This CDR3 is CASSPRTSYETQYF. CDR3 nucleotide sequence: TGTGCCAGCTCACCAAGAACCAGTTACGAGACCCAGTACTTC.

With regard to this clone: Other DNA variants within this sample encode the same CDR3. The rearrangement links TRBV30 to TRBJ2-3; D call uncertain. The germline V gene encodes CDR1 GTSNPN and CDR2 SVGIG (reference sequence). Trimming removed 2 bases at V and 4 bases at J, with 7 bases between. CDR3 length: 12 amino acids. The CDR3 is CAWSPGPDTQYF. Here the CDR3 DNA reads TGTGCCTGGAGTCCCGGGCCAGATACGCAGTATTTT.

The chain employs TRBV7-6 and TRBJ2-7; D possibly corresponds to TRBD1 (6 bases). Trimming cost V 2 bases and J 7 bases, with 12 bases left between them. The germline V gene encodes CDR1 SGHVS and CDR2 FNYEAQ. The CDR3 has 13 amino acids. The CDR3 bases are TGTGCCAGCAGCTTAAGAACAGGGAGTGAGCAGTACTTC. Protein product: CASSLRTGSEQYF.

This chain uses TRBV6-1 with TRBJ1-2; D is ambiguous. Trimming stripped 2 bases from V and 4 bases from J, with 8 bases between. This CDR3 comprises 13 residues. The germline gives CDR1 MNHNS, CDR2 SASEGT. CDR3 sequence: CASSEFRFYGYTF. In DNA form, the CDR3 reads TGTGCCAGCAGTGAATTCAGGTTCTATGGCTACACCTTC.

This clone was recorded a few times. This chain links TRBV5-6 with TRBJ2-5; D is unclear. The CDR3 consists of 15 residues. V dropped 4 bases and J dropped 3 bases, with 16 bases sitting between them. Germline CDR1 is SGHDT and CDR2 is YYEEEE. CDR3 residues: CASSPNPGLEETQYF. CDR3 nucleotides: TGTGCCAGCAGCCCAAATCCCGGGTTGGAAGAGACCCAGTACTTC.

V gene TRBV29-1 combines with J gene TRBJ2-1; perhaps TRBD1 as D (6 bases). Germline V gene data show CDR1 as SQVTM and CDR2 as ANQGSEA. The V end was cut by 5 bases, the J end by 8 bases, with 16 bases between. This CDR3 has 13 residues. The CDR3, as DNA: TGCAGCGTTTCCAGGGGTCCGATCGATGAGCAGTTCTTC. It specifies CSVSRGPIDEQFF.

The chain links TRBV11-2 to TRBJ2-7; perhaps D is TRBD1 or TRBD2 (5 bases each). The germline gives CDR1 SGHAT, CDR2 FQNNGV. This CDR3 spans 12 amino acids. V was cut by 6 bases and J by 6 bases, with 12 bases left in between. The CDR3 is CASSRGVVEQYF. In DNA, the CDR3 is TGTGCCAGCAGTCGAGGGGTGGTCGAGCAGTACTTC.

The V gene is TRBV27, the J gene TRBJ1-1; D unresolved. The germline V gene has CDR1 MNHEY and CDR2 SMNVEV (reference sequence). This CDR3 is built from 15 residues. The V gene lost 3 bases and the J gene lost 0 bases, with 11 bases spanning the gap. This CDR3 is CASSFGQTMNTEAFF. Written as DNA, the CDR3 is TGTGCCAGCAGTTTTGGGCAAACGATGAACACTGAAGCTTTCTTT.

The chain combines TRBV30 with TRBJ1-1, with D possibly TRBD1 on 5 matching bases. CDR3 size: 12 residues. Germline lookup yields CDR1 GTSNPN and CDR2 SVGIG (reference sequence). V was cut by 4 bases and J by 6 bases, with 12 bases left in between. CDR3: CAWIPRVPEAFF. The CDR3 nucleotides are TGTGCCTGGATTCCCAGGGTTCCTGAAGCTTTCTTT.

The V gene is TRBV5-1, the J gene TRBJ1-3, with D maybe TRBD1 (6 bases). Germline V gene data show CDR1 as SGHRS and CDR2 as YFSETQ. This CDR3 spans 17 amino acids. Trimming shortened V by 0 bases and J by 1 base, and 14 bases separated the two germline ends. The CDR3 sequence: CASSLDGGMRSGNTIYF. In DNA form, the CDR3 reads TGCGCCAGCAGCTTGGACGGGGGCATGCGTTCTGGAAACACCATATATTTT.

This clone was counted once. The chain is built from TRBV7-9 and TRBJ2-3, with 8 nucleotides matching TRBD2. Germline V gene lookup returns CDR1 SEHNR and CDR2 FQNEAQ (reference sequence). CDR3 length equals 17 residues. With 3 bases clipped from V and 1 base from J, the junction kept 9 bases outside the gene matches. The CDR3 is CASSLGNWGLGTDTQYF. CDR3 DNA sequence: TGTGCCAGCAGCTTGGGGAATTGGGGACTAGGCACAGATACGCAGTATTTT.

The genes are TRBV27 and TRBJ1-2; no firm D call. This CDR3 spans 12 amino acids. From germline, CDR1 is MNHEY and CDR2 SMNVEV (reference sequence). The V gene lost 2 bases and the J gene lost 8 bases, with 9 bases spanning the gap. The CDR3 sequence is CASSLNGWGYTF. For the CDR3, the DNA is TGTGCCAGCAGTTTAAATGGGTGGGGCTACACCTTC.

J is TRBJ1-2 and V is TRBV29-1; possible D gene TRBD1, 6 bases. Trimming removed 6 bases from V and 8 bases from J, with 13 bases in between. The CDR3 loop spans 11 amino acids. Germline CDR1 reads SQVTM; CDR2 reads ANQGSEA. In nucleotides, the CDR3 is TGCAGCGTATTGGGGGCAGGGGGCTACACCTTC. Translating it yields CSVLGAGGYTF.

The chain carries TRBV5-1 and TRBJ2-7, with 8 bases identical to TRBD1. Germline V gene data show CDR1 as SGHRS and CDR2 as YFSETQ. The V gene end was trimmed by 2 bases and the J gene end by 5 bases; junction bases not matched to a gene: 6. The CDR3 has 14 amino acids. CDR3 region: CASSFWTGNHEQYF. In DNA, the CDR3 is TGCGCCAGCAGCTTCTGGACAGGGAACCACGAGCAGTACTTC.

The chain carries TRBV10-1 and TRBJ2-7, with no clear D. The CDR3 has 14 amino acids. Germline V gene lookup returns CDR1 WNHNN and CDR2 SYGVQD (reference sequence). Trimming took 7 bases from V and 3 from J, leaving 16 bases between them. CDR3 DNA sequence: TGCGCCAGCACGCGATTGGGCAATCTCTACGAGCAGTACTTC. Protein product: CASTRLGNLYEQYF.

This clone has a single count. The rearrangement uses TRBV18 and TRBJ1-1; maybe TRBD1 (6 bases). V was pared by 0 bases and J by 5 bases, with 13 bases between. The CDR3 has 15 residues. In germline, CDR1 is KGHSH, CDR2 LQKENI. CDR3 residues: CASSPPGGRRTEAFF. The CDR3 DNA is TGTGCCAGCTCACCACCCGGGGGGCGTAGGACTGAAGCTTTCTTT. The full variable domain, with the rest looked up from reference TRBV18 and TRBJ1-1, is NAGVMQNPRHLVRRRGQEARLRCSPMKGHSHVYWYRQLPEEGLKFMVYLQKENIIDESGMPKERFSAEFPKEGPSILRIQQVVRGDSAAYFCASSPPGGRRTEAFFGQGTRLTVV.

This clone showed up just a few times. Within the sample, other DNA sequences also encode this same CDR3. The chain couples TRBV6-1 to TRBJ1-6, with a possible D match to TRBD1 (6 bases). V was shortened by 4 bases and J by 7 bases, with 8 bases between the two germline ends. The CDR3 has 13 amino acids. Germline V lookup: CDR1 MNHNS, CDR2 SASEGT. This chain's CDR3 is CASSAGQNSPLHF. The CDR3, as DNA: TGTGCCAGCAGTGCCGGACAGAATTCACCCCTCCACTTT.

The chain joins TRBV9 to TRBJ1-6; tentatively, D is TRBD1 (6 bases). The V end lost 0 bases, the J end lost 9 bases, and 13 bases lay between the germline ends. The CDR3 is 15 residues long. CDR1 SGDLS and CDR2 YYNGEE come from the germline V gene. The CDR3 reads CASSVDQGWTSPLHF. In nucleotides, the CDR3 is TGTGCCAGCAGCGTAGATCAGGGGTGGACTTCACCCCTCCACTTT.

The chain has TRBV2 and TRBJ1-1, with D possibly being TRBD1 (5 bases). The germline V gene has CDR1 SNHLY and CDR2 FYNNEI. This CDR3 region has 12 residues. V was pared by 7 bases and J by 5 bases, with 11 bases between. CDR3 coding DNA: TGTGCCAGCACCGACAGTGGAACTGAAGCTTTCTTT. Amino acids: CASTDSGTEAFF.

DNA for the CDR3: TGTGCCAGCAGTATGCCTGGGGGGACAGGGGAATATTTT. Translated: CASSMPGGTGEYF. V and J are TRBV28 and TRBJ2-3, with 10 bases identical to TRBD1. The germline CDR1 and CDR2 sequences are MDHEN and SYDVKM. V gave up 5 bases and J gave up 15 bases; unmatched junction bases: 11. The CDR3 covers 13 residues.

The rearrangement uses TRBV2 and TRBJ2-5; 9 bases line up with TRBD1. V dropped 6 bases and J dropped 1; count of bases not matched to a gene: 6. Germline V gene data show CDR1 as SNHLY and CDR2 as FYNNEI. The CDR3 extends over 15 amino acids. Here the CDR3 reads CASRAGTGPQETQYF. The CDR3, as DNA: TGTGCCAGCAGGGCCGGGACAGGGCCCCAAGAGACCCAGTACTTC.